This T cell receptor (beta chain) was observed in a study of CD8 T cell repertoires and HIV-1 epitope variants. Study details: Tested: three Gag epitope families, Nef HW9 and YT9. An uncultured baseline aliquot held 1M T cells.

The CDR3 has 15 residues. After removal of 4 bases from V and 5 bases from J, the junction contained 11 bases not matched to a gene. Germline V lookup: CDR1 LGHNA, CDR2 YNFKEQ. Profiling relied on immunoSEQ multiplex PCR, and the TCRdb table lists in-frame clones only, not all of them. The sample consists of some 87,000 clones, around 75% of them appearing once. Study conclusions and caveats: Some ten antigen-specific TCR beta clonotypes were found; roughly six seemed cross-reactive to variants.

Remarks on this clone: Its antigen is currently unknown.

The sequence was collected from a male donor with HIV. V is TRBV4-2 and J is TRBJ2-7, with 7 bases matching TRBD2. The source material was uncultured baseline CD8+ T cells from peripheral blood mononuclear cells (PBMCs). The chain's CDR3 is CASSPPGRGSNEQYF. CDR3 bases: TGTGCCAGCAGCCCTCCGGGTCGCGGGAGTAACGAGCAGTACTTC.